These T cell receptor beta chains were read from a single sample in a study of shared clonotypes between healthy human individuals. Sequencing was performed with immunoSEQ multiplex PCR; in TCRdb, only in-frame clones are kept and a portion is missing. The sample contains 400,000 to 500,000 clones, 65% to 80% of which appear only once. The sample comprised PBMCs. All receptors come from a woman aged 40 to 55 in good health. Some clones in this sample may be carry-over from other donors' samples. Both conserved end residues are part of each CDR3.

V gene,CDR3 protein
TRBV6-5,CASSQGIEQFF
TRBV18,CASSEVVGVGNQPQHF
TRBV2,CASSRDNQPQHF
TRBV19,CASSMAPSGSYEQYF
TRBV29-1,CSVGTSGPYEQYF
TRBV5-1,CASSLEPSTGELFF
TRBV7-9,CASSQDPSYEQYF
TRBV29-1,CSVERGADSYEQYF
TRBV10-2,CASSRPLAGRINEQFF
TRBV5-5,CASSLSPGQETQYF
TRBV30,CAWSKGQDPTGELFF
TRBV11-2,CASSLTSGRKAGELFF
TRBV15,CATSQGVAGGGAYEQYF
TRBV29-1,CSVEKGAGGEQYF
TRBV21-1,CASPPGLGVYNEQFF
TRBV4-2,CASSQLQANEKLFF
TRBV15,CATSRARPTQGVDTQYF
TRBV5-6,CASSLAGLPNTEAFF
TRBV18,CASSQPGLAGVDTQYF
TRBV6-5,CASTRTGVTGELFF
TRBV18,CASSPRGEEETQYF
TRBV4-2,CASSQDLRTEAFF
TRBV25-1,CASGTGGYQPQHF
TRBV27,CASSASGTYEQYF
TRBV5-6,CASSPRPGGGNEQFF
TRBV19,CASSAHRGGYEQYF
TRBV15,CATSRDTSGGPGEQFF
TRBV15,CATSRGTAQETQYF
TRBV28,CASRTGYTEAFF
TRBV5-1,CASSLEGGIGTQYF
TRBV7-7,CASSPRTSRGETQYF
TRBV7-8,CASSPGPDSYEQYF
TRBV2,CASSRGNSGNTIYF
TRBV7-9,CASSFALNTEAFF
TRBV18,CASSPRWAYNYNEQFF
TRBV6-1,CASSIGTGGVYEQYF
TRBV5-1,CASSPGQITGELFF
TRBV19,CASSAPGTSGTYEQYF
TRBV7-2,CASSRDRGLQETQYF
TRBV13,CASSLGTVDEQYF
TRBV5-5,CASSLGPQYGYTF
TRBV9,CASSGGQGARDTQYF
TRBV28,CASSLGLAGVLGTGELFF
TRBV23-1,CASSQSCRSSNQPQHF
TRBV5-4,CASSYRAGELFF
TRBV18,CASSTGEGSYEQYF
TRBV4-1,CASSPGTGVGGNTIYF
TRBV7-9,CASSLEQETQYF
TRBV4-2,CASSQEGDGYGYTF